Following are 11 T cell receptor beta chains from one sample sequenced in a study of control samples from healthy donors and cancer patients. TCRdb keeps only in-frame clones here, not all; method: immunoSEQ multiplex PCR. The table has around 200,000 clones, roughly 93% seen once. Input material: blood. The receptors were gathered from a man aged 18 to 30 in good health.

The gene calls are TRBV4-1 and TRBJ2-3, with TRBD1 matching 7 bases. Germline-derived CDR1 and CDR2 are MGHRA and YSYEKL. V dropped 0 bases and J dropped 1; count of bases not matched to a gene: 13. This CDR3 has 19 amino acids. CDR3 protein: CASSQESGLGTVRTDTQYF. CDR3 DNA: TGCGCCAGCAGCCAAGAGTCTGGGTTGGGGACAGTGCGCACAGATACGCAGTATTTT.

The J gene is TRBJ2-4, the V gene TRBV5-1; D might be TRBD1 or TRBD2, each matching 5 bases. Trimming shortened V by 3 bases and J by 1 base, and 11 bases separated the two germline ends. Germline CDR1 and CDR2: SGHRS and YFSETQ. This CDR3 is 15 amino acids long. CDR3 residues: CASSSEWGAKNIQYF. The DNA for the CDR3 is TGCGCCAGCAGCTCTGAATGGGGGGCCAAAAACATTCAGTACTTC.

This chain joins TRBV19 and TRBJ1-5; D uncertain. Germline CDR1 and CDR2: LNHDA and SQIVND (reference sequence). The CDR3 length is 13 residues. The V end lost 7 bases, the J end lost 5 bases, and 12 bases lay between the germline ends. CDR3 in DNA: TGTGCCAGTAAATTTCTAGGGCATCAGCCCCAGCATTTT. This gives the protein CASKFLGHQPQHF.

The gene calls are TRBV2 and TRBJ2-2; TRBD1 matches 8 bases. Looked up from germline, CDR1 is SNHLY and CDR2 is FYNNEI. V lost 7 bases and J lost 7; bases outside the gene matches: 11. This CDR3 region has 15 residues. CDR3 sequence reads: CASKGQGAIIGELFF. DNA for the CDR3: TGTGCCAGCAAGGGCCAGGGGGCTATAATCGGGGAGCTGTTTTTT. Looking up the rest from reference TRBV2 and TRBJ2-2 gives the full variable domain: EPEVTQTPSHQVTQMGQEVILRCVPISNHLYFYWYRQILGQKVEFLVSFYNNEISEKSEIFDDQFSVERPDGSNFTLKIRSTKLEDSAMYFCASKGQGAIIGELFFGEGSRLTVL.

This clone was detected only once. The chain links TRBV29-1 to TRBJ2-5; 13 nucleotides agree with TRBD2. V was clipped by 6 bases and J by 1 base; unmatched bases: 8. The CDR3 loop spans 16 amino acids. Germline values: CDR1 SQVTM, CDR2 ANQGSEA. The CDR3 is CSVAKLAGGFQETQYF. The CDR3 DNA sequence: TGCAGCGTCGCTAAACTAGCGGGGGGGTTCCAAGAGACCCAGTACTTC. The full variable domain, completed using reference TRBV29-1 and TRBJ2-5, is SAVISQKPSRDICQRGTSLTIQCQVDSQVTMMFWYRQQPGQSLTLIATANQGSEATYESGFVIDKFPISRPNLTFSTLTVSNMSPEDSSIYLCSVAKLAGGFQETQYFGPGTRLLVL.

The chain links TRBV21-1 to TRBJ2-3; the D call TRBD2 from the table was never checked on the DNA. TRBV21-1 is a listed pseudogene. The CDR3 sequence is 18 residues long. The CDR3 reads CASSKDRSQRGGTDTQYF. The CDR3 DNA is TGTGCCAGCAGCAAAGATAGGAGTCAGCGGGGAGGCACAGATACGCAGTATTTT.

The chain is built from TRBV7-8 and TRBJ2-2; no firm D call. The CDR3 extends over 12 amino acids. Germline CDR1 and CDR2: SGHVS and FQNEAQ. V was cut by 11 bases and J by 3 bases, with 10 bases left in between. The CDR3 reads CASMRDTGELFF. The CDR3 DNA follows: TGTGCCTCCATGCGAGACACCGGGGAGCTGTTTTTT.

The chain combines TRBV15 with TRBJ1-1, with 7 positions matching TRBD1. The junction had 11 bases not matched to a gene; V was cut back by 3 bases and J by 4 bases. Germline-derived CDR1 and CDR2 are LNHNV and YYDKDF (reference sequence). The CDR3 covers 16 residues. CDR3 bases: TGTGCCACCAGCAGCGTCAAGACAGGGCTGCTCACTGAAGCTTTCTTT. It encodes CATSSVKTGLLTEAFF.

V usage is TRBV19 and J usage is TRBJ1-1; 9 bases line up with TRBD1. The CDR3 consists of 15 residues. From germline, CDR1 is LNHDA and CDR2 SQIVND (reference sequence). V shed 3 bases and J 5 bases; nucleotides not matched to a gene: 7. CDR3 DNA sequence: TGTGCCAGTAGTATTTTGGGACAGGGTGGGACTGAAGCTTTCTTT. Translating it yields CASSILGQGGTEAFF.

The chain couples TRBV5-5 to TRBJ1-5; no clear D. The CDR3 totals 14 residues. Trimming stripped 2 bases from V and 3 bases from J, with 9 bases between. Germline loops: CDR1 SGHKS, CDR2 YYEKEE (reference sequence). The CDR3 DNA is TGTGCCAGCAGCTTCGGACGGTCCAATCAGCCCCAGCATTTT. The encoded protein is CASSFGRSNQPQHF.

The chain employs TRBV9 and TRBJ2-2, with unresolved D. CDR3 size: 15 residues. Per germline, CDR1 SGDLS and CDR2 YYNGEE. V dropped 0 bases and J dropped 1 base, with 7 bases sitting between them. CDR3 region: CASSVAQENTGELFF. The DNA for the CDR3 is TGTGCCAGCAGCGTAGCTCAGGAGAACACCGGGGAGCTGTTTTTT.